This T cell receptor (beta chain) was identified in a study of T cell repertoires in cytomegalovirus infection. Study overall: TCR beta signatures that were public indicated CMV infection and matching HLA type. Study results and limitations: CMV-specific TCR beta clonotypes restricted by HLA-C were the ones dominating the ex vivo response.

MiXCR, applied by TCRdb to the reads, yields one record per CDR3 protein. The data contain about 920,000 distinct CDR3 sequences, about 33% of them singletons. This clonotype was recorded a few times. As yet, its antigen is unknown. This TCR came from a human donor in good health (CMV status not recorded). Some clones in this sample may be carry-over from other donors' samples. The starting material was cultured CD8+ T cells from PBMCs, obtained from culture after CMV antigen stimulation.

CDR3 sequence (DNA): TGTGCCAGTAGTATCGGTCAGGGTTATGCCACTGAAGCTTTCTTT. This sequence encodes CASSIGQGYATEAFF. The chain joins TRBV19 to TRBJ1-1; tentatively, D is TRBD1 (5 bases). Trimming took off 3 bases at V and 4 bases at J, with 15 bases between the two ends. Germline values: CDR1 LNHDA, CDR2 SQIVND (reference sequence). The CDR3 is 15 residues long.